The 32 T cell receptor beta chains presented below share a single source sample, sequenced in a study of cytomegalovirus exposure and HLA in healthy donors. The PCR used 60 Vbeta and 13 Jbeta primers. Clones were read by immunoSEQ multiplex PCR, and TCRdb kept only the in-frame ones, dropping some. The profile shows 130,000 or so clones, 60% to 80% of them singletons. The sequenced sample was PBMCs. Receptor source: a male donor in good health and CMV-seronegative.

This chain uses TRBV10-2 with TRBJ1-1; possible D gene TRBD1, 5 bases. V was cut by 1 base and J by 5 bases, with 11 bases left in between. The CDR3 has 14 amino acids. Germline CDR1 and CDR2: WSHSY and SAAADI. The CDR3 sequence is CASSELGGGTEAFF. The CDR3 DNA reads TGCGCCAGCAGTGAGTTGGGGGGAGGAACTGAAGCTTTCTTT.

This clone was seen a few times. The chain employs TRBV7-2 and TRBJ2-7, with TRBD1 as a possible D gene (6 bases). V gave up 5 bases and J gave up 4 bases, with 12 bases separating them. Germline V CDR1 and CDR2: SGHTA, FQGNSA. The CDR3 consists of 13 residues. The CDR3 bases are TGTGCCAGCAGCCCACTCGGACAGTACGAGCAGTACTTC. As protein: CASSPLGQYEQYF.

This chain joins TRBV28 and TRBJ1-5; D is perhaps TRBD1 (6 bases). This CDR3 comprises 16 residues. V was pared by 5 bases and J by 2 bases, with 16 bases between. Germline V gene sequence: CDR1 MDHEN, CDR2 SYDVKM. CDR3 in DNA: TGTGCCAGCAGTACAACTGCCAACAGGGGCAATCAGCCCCAGCATTTT. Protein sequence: CASSTTANRGNQPQHF.

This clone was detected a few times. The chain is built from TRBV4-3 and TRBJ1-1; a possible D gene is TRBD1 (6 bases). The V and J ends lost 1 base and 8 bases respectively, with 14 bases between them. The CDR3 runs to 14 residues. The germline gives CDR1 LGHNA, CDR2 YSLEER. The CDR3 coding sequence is TGCGCCAGCAGCCAAGGAGGACAGTCTCCCGAAGCTTTCTTT. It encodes CASSQGGQSPEAFF.

CDR3 in DNA: TGTGCCAGTAGTACTCCGGGACAGGGCAACTATGGCTACACCTTC. Protein sequence: CASSTPGQGNYGYTF. The chain combines TRBV19 with TRBJ1-2; 9 nucleotides line up with TRBD1. Germline V gene lookup returns CDR1 LNHDA and CDR2 SQIVND (reference sequence). The V gene end was trimmed by 4 bases and the J gene end by 2 bases; junction bases not matched to a gene: 5. This CDR3 comprises 15 residues.

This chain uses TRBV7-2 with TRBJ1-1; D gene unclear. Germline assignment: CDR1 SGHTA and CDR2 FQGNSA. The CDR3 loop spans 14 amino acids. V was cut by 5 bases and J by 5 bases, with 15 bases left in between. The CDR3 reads CASSVGPSRTEAFF. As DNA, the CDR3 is TGTGCCAGCAGCGTGGGCCCATCAAGGACTGAAGCTTTCTTT.

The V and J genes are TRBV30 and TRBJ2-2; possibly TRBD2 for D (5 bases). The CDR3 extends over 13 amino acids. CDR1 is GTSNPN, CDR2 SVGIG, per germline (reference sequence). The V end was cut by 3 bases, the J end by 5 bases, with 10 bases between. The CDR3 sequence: CAWREPGTGELFF. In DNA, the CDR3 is TGTGCCTGGAGAGAACCGGGAACCGGGGAGCTGTTTTTT.

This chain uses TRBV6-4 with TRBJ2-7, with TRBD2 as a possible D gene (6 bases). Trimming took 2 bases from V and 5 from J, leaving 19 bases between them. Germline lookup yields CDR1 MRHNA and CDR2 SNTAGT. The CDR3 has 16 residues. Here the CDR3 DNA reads TGTGCCAGCAGTGACGAGACGGGGGTGTGGTGCCACGAGCAGTACTTC. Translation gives CASSDETGVWCHEQYF.

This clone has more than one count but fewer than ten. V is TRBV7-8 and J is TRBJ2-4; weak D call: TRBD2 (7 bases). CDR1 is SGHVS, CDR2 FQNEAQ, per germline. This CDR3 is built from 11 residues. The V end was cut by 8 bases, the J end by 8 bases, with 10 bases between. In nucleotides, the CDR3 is TGTGCCAGCGGGGAGGGGGACATTCAGTACTTC. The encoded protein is CASGEGDIQYF.

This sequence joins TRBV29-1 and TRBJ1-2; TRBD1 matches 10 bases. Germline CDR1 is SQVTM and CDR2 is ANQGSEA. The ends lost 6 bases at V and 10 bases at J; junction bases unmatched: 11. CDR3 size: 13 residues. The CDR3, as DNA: TGCAGCGTGACTTCGGGGGACAGGGGTGTCTACACCTTC. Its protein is CSVTSGDRGVYTF.

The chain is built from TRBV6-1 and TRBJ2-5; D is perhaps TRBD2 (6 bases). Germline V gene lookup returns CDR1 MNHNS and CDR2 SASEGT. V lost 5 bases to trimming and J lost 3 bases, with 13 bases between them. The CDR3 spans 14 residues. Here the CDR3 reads CASSWTIRKETQYF. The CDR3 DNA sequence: TGTGCCAGCAGTTGGACTATCCGGAAAGAGACCCAGTACTTC.

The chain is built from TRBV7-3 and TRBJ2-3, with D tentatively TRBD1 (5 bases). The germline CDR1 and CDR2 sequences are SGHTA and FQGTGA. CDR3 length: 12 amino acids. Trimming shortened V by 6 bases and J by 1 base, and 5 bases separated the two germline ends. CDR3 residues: CASRQGTDTQYF. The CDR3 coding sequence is TGTGCCAGCAGACAGGGCACAGATACGCAGTATTTT.

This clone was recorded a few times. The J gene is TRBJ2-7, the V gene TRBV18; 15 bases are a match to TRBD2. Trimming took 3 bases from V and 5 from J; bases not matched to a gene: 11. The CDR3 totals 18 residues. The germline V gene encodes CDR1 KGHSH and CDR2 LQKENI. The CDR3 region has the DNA TGTGCCAGCTCACCTCGGACTAGCGGGAGGGCCAGTTTCGACGAGCAGTACTTC. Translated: CASSPRTSGRASFDEQYF.

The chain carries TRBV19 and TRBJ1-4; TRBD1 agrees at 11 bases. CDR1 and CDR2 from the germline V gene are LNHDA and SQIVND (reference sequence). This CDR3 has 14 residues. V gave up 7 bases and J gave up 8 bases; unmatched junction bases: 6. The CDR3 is CASTKDRGQEKLFF. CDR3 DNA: TGTGCCAGTACCAAGGACAGGGGGCAGGAAAAACTGTTTTTT.

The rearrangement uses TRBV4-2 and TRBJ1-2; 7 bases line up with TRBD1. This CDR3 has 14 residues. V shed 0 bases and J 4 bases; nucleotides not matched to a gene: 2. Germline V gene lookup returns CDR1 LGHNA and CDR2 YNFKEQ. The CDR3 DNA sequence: TGTGCCAGCAGCCAAGATGACAGGGCCTATGGCTACACCTTC. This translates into CASSQDDRAYGYTF.

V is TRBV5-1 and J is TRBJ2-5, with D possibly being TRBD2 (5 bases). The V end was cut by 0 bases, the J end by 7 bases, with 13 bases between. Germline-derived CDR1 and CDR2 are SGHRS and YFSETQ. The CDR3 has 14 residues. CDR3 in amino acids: CASSLAVSEGTQYF. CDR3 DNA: TGCGCCAGCAGCTTGGCAGTTAGTGAGGGGACCCAGTACTTC.

The CDR3 loop is CASSSLAGVDTYEQYF. DNA of the CDR3: TGTGCCAGCAGCTCCTTAGCGGGAGTTGATACCTACGAGCAGTACTTC. V usage is TRBV5-4 and J usage is TRBJ2-7; 9 nucleotides agree with TRBD2. The germline V gene has CDR1 SGHNT and CDR2 YYREEE (reference sequence). This CDR3 comprises 16 residues. Trimming removed 3 bases from V and 2 bases from J; junction bases left unmatched: 9.

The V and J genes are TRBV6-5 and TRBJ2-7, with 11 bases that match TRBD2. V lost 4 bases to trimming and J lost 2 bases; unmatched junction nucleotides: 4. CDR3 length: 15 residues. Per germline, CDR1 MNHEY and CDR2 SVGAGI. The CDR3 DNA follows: TGTGCCAGCAGTTTGATTAGCGGGAGGGCCTACGAGCAGTACTTC. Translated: CASSLISGRAYEQYF.

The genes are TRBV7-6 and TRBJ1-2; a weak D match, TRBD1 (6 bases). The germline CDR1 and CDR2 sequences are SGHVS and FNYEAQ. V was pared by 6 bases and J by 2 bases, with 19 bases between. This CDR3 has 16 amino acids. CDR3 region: CASRFPQGNGNYGYTF. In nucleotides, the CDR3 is TGTGCCAGCAGATTTCCCCAGGGGAACGGGAACTATGGCTACACCTTC.

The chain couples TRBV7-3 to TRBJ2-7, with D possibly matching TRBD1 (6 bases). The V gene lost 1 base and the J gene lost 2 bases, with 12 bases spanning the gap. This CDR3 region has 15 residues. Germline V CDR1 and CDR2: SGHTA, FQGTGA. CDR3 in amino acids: CASSLRSGAPYEQYF. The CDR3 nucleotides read TGTGCCAGCAGCTTAAGGTCAGGGGCCCCCTACGAGCAGTACTTC.

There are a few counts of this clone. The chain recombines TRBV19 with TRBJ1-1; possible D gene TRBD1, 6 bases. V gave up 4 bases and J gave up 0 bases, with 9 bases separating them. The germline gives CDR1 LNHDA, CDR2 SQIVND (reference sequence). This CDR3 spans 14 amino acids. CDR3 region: CASSKDRMNTEAFF. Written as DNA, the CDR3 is TGTGCCAGTAGTAAGGACAGAATGAACACTGAAGCTTTCTTT.

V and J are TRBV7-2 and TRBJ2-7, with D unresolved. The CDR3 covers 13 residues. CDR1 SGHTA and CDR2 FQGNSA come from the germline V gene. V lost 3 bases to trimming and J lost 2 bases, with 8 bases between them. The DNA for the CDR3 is TGTGCCAGCAGCTTTCCTACTACCTACGAGCAGTACTTC. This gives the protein CASSFPTTYEQYF.

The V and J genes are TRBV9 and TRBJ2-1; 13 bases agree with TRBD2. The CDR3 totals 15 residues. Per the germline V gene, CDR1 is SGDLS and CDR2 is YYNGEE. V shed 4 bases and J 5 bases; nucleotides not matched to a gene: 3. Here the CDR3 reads CASSPTSGGHNEQFF. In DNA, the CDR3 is TGTGCCAGCAGCCCGACTAGCGGGGGGCACAATGAGCAGTTCTTC.

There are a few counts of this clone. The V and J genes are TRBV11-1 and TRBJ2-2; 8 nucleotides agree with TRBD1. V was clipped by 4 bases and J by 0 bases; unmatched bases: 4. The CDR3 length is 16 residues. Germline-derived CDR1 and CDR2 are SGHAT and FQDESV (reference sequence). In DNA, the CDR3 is TGTGCCAGCAGCTATGCAGGGGGCGCGAACACCGGGGAGCTGTTTTTT. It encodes CASSYAGGANTGELFF.

The CDR3 loop is CASSLAGTGGEQYF. Written as DNA, the CDR3 is TGTGCCAGCAGCTTAGCCGGGACAGGGGGCGAGCAGTACTTC. The chain joins TRBV7-2 to TRBJ2-7, with TRBD1 matching over 11 bases. The junction had 1 base not matched to a gene; V was cut back by 0 bases and J by 6 bases. CDR1 SGHTA and CDR2 FQGNSA come from the germline V gene. The CDR3 length is 14 residues.

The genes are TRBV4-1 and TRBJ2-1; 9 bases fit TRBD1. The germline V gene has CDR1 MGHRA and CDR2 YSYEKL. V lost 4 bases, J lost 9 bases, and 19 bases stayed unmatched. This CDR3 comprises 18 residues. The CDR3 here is CASSPGQGLPTLHTEQFF. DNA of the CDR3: TGCGCCAGCAGCCCGGGACAGGGCCTCCCCACTCTACATACTGAGCAGTTCTTC.

The CDR3 region has the DNA TGCGCCAGCAGCCAAGACAGGGCATTCGAACCCCAGCATTTT. Protein product: CASSQDRAFEPQHF. V usage is TRBV4-3 and J usage is TRBJ1-5; D perhaps matches TRBD1 (5 bases). V was trimmed by 0 bases and J by 10 bases, leaving 13 bases between them. Germline loops: CDR1 LGHNA, CDR2 YSLEER. The CDR3 is 14 residues long.

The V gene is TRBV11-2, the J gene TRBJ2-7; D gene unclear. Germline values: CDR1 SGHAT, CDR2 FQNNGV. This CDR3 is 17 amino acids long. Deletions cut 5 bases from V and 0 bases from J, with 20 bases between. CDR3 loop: CASSHPPRAQSSYEQYF. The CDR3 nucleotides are TGTGCCAGCAGCCACCCCCCTAGAGCCCAGAGCTCCTACGAGCAGTACTTC. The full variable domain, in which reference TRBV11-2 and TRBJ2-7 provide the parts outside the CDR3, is EAGVAQSPRYKIIEKRQSVAFWCNPISGHATLYWYQQILGQGPKLLIQFQNNGVVDDSQLPKDRFSAERLKGVDSTLKIQPAKLEDSAVYLCASSHPPRAQSSYEQYFGPGTRLTVT.

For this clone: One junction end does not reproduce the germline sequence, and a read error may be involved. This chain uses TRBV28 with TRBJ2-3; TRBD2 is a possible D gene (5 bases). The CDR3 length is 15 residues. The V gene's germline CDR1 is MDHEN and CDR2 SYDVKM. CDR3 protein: CASSASGGSTDTQYF. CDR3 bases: TGTGCCAGCAGTGCAAGCGGAGGCAGCACAGATACACAGTATTTT.

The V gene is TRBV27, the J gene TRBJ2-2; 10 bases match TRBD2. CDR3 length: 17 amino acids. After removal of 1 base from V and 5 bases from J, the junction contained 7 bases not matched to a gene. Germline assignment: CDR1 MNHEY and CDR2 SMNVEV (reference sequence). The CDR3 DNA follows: TGTGCCAGCAGTTTATTCCTAGCGGGAGATCGGACCGGGGAGCTGTTTTTT. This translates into CASSLFLAGDRTGELFF.

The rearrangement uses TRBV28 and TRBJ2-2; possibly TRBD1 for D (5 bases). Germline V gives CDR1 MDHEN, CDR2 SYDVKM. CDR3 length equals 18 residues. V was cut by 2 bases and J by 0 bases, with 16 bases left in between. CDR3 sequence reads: CASSLRQGGVSNTGELFF. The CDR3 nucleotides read TGTGCCAGCAGTTTAAGGCAGGGCGGTGTGTCGAACACCGGGGAGCTGTTTTTT. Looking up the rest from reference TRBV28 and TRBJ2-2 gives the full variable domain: DVKVTQSSRYLVKRTGEKVFLECVQDMDHENMFWYRQDPGLGLRLIYFSYDVKMKEKGDIPEGYSVSREKKERFSLILESASTNQTSMYLCASSLRQGGVSNTGELFFGEGSRLTVL.

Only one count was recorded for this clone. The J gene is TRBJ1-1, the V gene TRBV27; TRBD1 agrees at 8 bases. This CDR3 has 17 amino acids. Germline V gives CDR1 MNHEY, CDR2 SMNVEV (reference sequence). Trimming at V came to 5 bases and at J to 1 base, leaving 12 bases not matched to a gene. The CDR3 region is CASSPAYRGERNTEAFF. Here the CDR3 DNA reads TGTGCCAGCAGTCCGGCCTACAGGGGGGAAAGGAACACTGAAGCTTTCTTT.